The present entry profiles one T cell receptor (beta chain) with its context. The protocol was immunoSEQ multiplex PCR, while the TCRdb copy is restricted to in-frame clones and leaves out a portion. Here the sample spans 850,000 to 1,200,000 clones, around 75% being singletons. This entry comes from a study of shared clonotypes between healthy human individuals. CDR3 length: 12 amino acids. Trimming cost V 5 bases and J 2 bases, with 8 bases left between them. Germline values: CDR1 SQVTM, CDR2 ANQGSEA. The chain employs TRBV29-1 and TRBJ2-3; D call uncertain. The sample was memory CD4+ T cells sorted from blood. Subset defined: CD45RA-negative fraction. The clonotype comes from a young man in good health. The CDR3 DNA reads as TGCAGCGTTTCGGAGTTCACAGATACGCAGTATTTT. Its translation is CSVSEFTDTQYF.